This T cell receptor beta chain was profiled in a study of T cell responses to AZD1222 COVID-19 vaccine. Study observations and caveats: The number of AZD1222 recipients seropositive at baseline was only five or six. Nearly half of the spike-specific TCRs reportedly recognize variant regions that carry no mutations.

Libraries were prepared by immunoSEQ multiplex PCR; TCRdb keeps only in-frame clonotypes and omits some of them. This sample carries some 150,000 clones, approximately 95% of them seen once, and the ten largest clones take more than 0.8%. The table lists this clone with a count of one. The antigen is not known. V lost 5 bases and J 1 base, leaving 11 bases between the germline ends. The CDR3 runs 14 residues. From germline, CDR1 is LGHDT and CDR2 YNNKEL (reference sequence). The sequence was obtained from an adult in good health. The chain is built from TRBV3-1 (or the pseudogene TRBV3-2) and TRBJ1-1, with D tentatively TRBD1 (5 bases). The input for sequencing was peripheral blood, taken on day 0 of MenACWY control vaccination. The CDR3 region is CASSSGTSNTEAFF. CDR3 nucleotides: TGTGCCAGCAGCTCAGGGACCTCGAACACTGAAGCTTTCTTT.